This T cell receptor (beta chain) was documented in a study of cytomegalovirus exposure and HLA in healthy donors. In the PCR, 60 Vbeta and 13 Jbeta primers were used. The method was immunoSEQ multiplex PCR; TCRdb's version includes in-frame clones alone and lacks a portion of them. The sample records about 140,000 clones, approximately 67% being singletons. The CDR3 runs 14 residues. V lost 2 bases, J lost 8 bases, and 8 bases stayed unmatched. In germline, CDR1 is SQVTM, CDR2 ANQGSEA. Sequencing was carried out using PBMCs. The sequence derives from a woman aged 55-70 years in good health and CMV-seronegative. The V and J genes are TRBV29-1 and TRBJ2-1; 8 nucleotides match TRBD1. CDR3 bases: TGCAGCGTTGAAACCCAGGGGGCCGGGGATGAGCAGTTCTTC. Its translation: CSVETQGAGDEQFF.